Listed here are 25 T cell receptor beta chains from one sample, sequenced in a study of molecular identifiers for immune sequencing clone quantification. One entry per CDR3 protein, called by TCRdb with MiXCR from the PCR reads. The sample records a few hundred thousand distinct CDR3 sequences, about 23% being singletons. Material: naive CD8+ T cells from blood, with Jurkat cell RNA spiked in. Subset defined: FACS-sorted CD8+CD4-CCR7+CD45RA+ naive T cells. The receptors originated from a human donor in good health. Some libraries in this study had Jurkat cell RNA spiked in.

With respect to this clonotype: A much larger clone lies a single base off, so this may be a read error. The genes are TRBV29-1 and TRBJ2-5, with 9 positions matching TRBD2. V trimming: 7 bases; J trimming: 0 bases; junction bases outside the gene matches: 6. Germline V gene sequence: CDR1 SQVTM, CDR2 ANQGSEA. This CDR3 spans 14 amino acids. CDR3 residues: CSGGSGGYQETQYF. Here the CDR3 DNA reads TGCAGCGGTGGCAGCGGGGGGTACCAAGAGACCCAGTACTTC. The full variable domain, in which reference TRBV29-1 and TRBJ2-5 provide the parts outside the CDR3, is SAVISQKPSRDICQRGTSLTIQCQVDSQVTMMFWYRQQPGQSLTLIATANQGSEATYESGFVIDKFPISRPNLTFSTLTVSNMSPEDSSIYLCSGGSGGYQETQYFGPGTRLLVL.

This clonotype was observed many times. V and J are TRBV19 and TRBJ2-1; 7 nucleotides align to TRBD2. Germline V CDR1 and CDR2: LNHDA, SQIVND (reference sequence). CDR3 length: 12 amino acids. Trimming cost V 3 bases and J 7 bases; bases outside gene matches: 0. The CDR3 sequence is CASSMGGNEQFF. The DNA of the CDR3 is TGTGCCAGTAGTATGGGGGGGAATGAGCAGTTCTTC. The complete variable domain, with remaining parts taken from reference TRBV19 and TRBJ2-1, reads DGGITQSPKYLFRKEGQNVTLSCEQNLNHDAMYWYRQDPGQGLRLIYYSQIVNDFQKGDIAEGYSVSREKKESFPLTVTSAQKNPTAFYLCASSMGGNEQFFGPGTRLTVL.

At least ten counts were recorded for this clonotype. V gene TRBV7-3 combines with J gene TRBJ2-1; D not resolved. V gave up 6 bases and J gave up 1 base, with 13 bases separating them. The CDR3 is made up of 15 amino acids. Germline CDR1 reads SGHTA; CDR2 reads FQGTGA. This CDR3 is CASRKGRESYNEQFF. The CDR3 bases are TGTGCCAGCAGAAAGGGAAGAGAATCCTACAATGAGCAGTTCTTC.

About this clonotype itself: This may be a read error: a much more frequent sequence differs by one nucleotide. This chain connects TRBV29-1 to TRBJ1-4; unclear D gene. The CDR3 is made up of 15 amino acids. Germline V gives CDR1 SQVTM, CDR2 ANQGSEA. Trimming shortened V by 4 bases and J by 0 bases, and 12 bases separated the two germline ends. CDR3: CSVVVGGTTNEKLFF. For the CDR3, the DNA is TGCAGCGTTGTTGTTGGAGGCACAACTAATGAAAAACTGTTTTTT. Full variable domain (outside the CDR3, taken from reference TRBV29-1 and TRBJ1-4): SAVISQKPSRDICQRGTSLTIQCQVDSQVTMMFWYRQQPGQSLTLIATANQGSEATYESGFVIDKFPISRPNLTFSTLTVSNMSPEDSSIYLCSVVVGGTTNEKLFFGSGTQLSVL.

This clonotype was counted a few times. The chain couples TRBV4-2 to TRBJ2-1; maybe TRBD1 (6 bases). Germline CDR1 and CDR2: LGHNA and YNFKEQ. The V end was cut by 5 bases, the J end by 8 bases, with 16 bases between. The CDR3 loop spans 14 amino acids. CDR3 nucleotides: TGTGCCAGCAGCGGAGAAAAGGGGGACGATGAGCAGTTCTTC. Translating it yields CASSGEKGDDEQFF.

This clonotype was counted only a few times. The chain employs TRBV12-3 or TRBV12-4 and TRBJ2-1; 9 bases agree with TRBD2. The CDR3 covers 16 residues. J lost 8 bases, V lost 8 bases, and 16 bases had no gene match. The CDR3 sequence is CASARISGGEVYEQFF. CDR3 sequence (DNA): TGTGCCAGCGCAAGGATTAGCGGGGGTGAAGTTTATGAGCAGTTCTTC.

Ten or more counts support this clonotype. This chain uses TRBV7-8 with TRBJ1-1; D is unclear. The ends were cut back, 6 bases at V and 0 bases at J, with 17 bases in the middle. The CDR3 extends over 16 amino acids. Germline V gives CDR1 SGHVS, CDR2 FQNEAQ. Here the CDR3 DNA reads TGTGCCAGCAGAGACTTCGACGGAATTATGAACACTGAAGCTTTCTTT. Amino acids: CASRDFDGIMNTEAFF.

There are a few counts of this clonotype. The gene calls are TRBV6-2 or TRBV6-3 and TRBJ1-1; possible D gene TRBD1, 5 bases. CDR3 size: 14 residues. V was trimmed by 10 bases and J by 2 bases, leaving 17 bases between them. From germline, CDR1 is MNHEY and CDR2 SVGEGT. This chain's CDR3 is CATDVGGYNTEAFF. In DNA, the CDR3 is TGTGCCACCGACGTGGGGGGGTATAACACTGAAGCTTTCTTT.

There are many counts of this clonotype. The chain is built from TRBV25-1 and TRBJ2-7; 9 bases are shared with TRBD1. There are 13 residues in the CDR3. V lost 8 bases to trimming and J lost 4 bases; unmatched junction nucleotides: 6. Per the germline V gene, CDR1 is MGHDK and CDR2 is SYGVNS. In DNA form, the CDR3 reads TGTGCCAGCGTCGGGACAGGGACGTACGAGCAGTACTTC. It yields the protein CASVGTGTYEQYF.

The chain carries TRBV9 and TRBJ2-1, with a possible D match to TRBD2 (6 bases). This CDR3 has 16 amino acids. Per the germline V gene, CDR1 is SGDLS and CDR2 is YYNGEE. Trimming took off 0 bases at V and 4 bases at J, with 14 bases between the two ends. This CDR3 reads CASSVGPAGKYNEQFF. The CDR3 DNA follows: TGTGCCAGCAGCGTAGGCCCAGCGGGTAAATACAATGAGCAGTTCTTC.

In its sample, this clonotype was seen many times. The chain is built from TRBV20-1 and TRBJ1-5; tentative D call: TRBD1 (6 bases). The CDR3 is 12 residues long. V was cut by 5 bases and J by 11 bases, with 16 bases left in between. The germline V gene encodes CDR1 DFQATT and CDR2 SNEGSKA (reference sequence). The CDR3 loop reads CSARGQFPSQHF. The CDR3 DNA sequence: TGCAGTGCTCGGGGGCAGTTCCCGTCCCAGCATTTT.

A note on this clonotype: This likely comes from a read error, as the CDR3 has no conserved phenylalanine or tryptophan at its end. The chain uses TRBV7-6 and TRBJ2-7; 7 bases match TRBD1. The CDR3 is 15 amino acids. The germline V gene encodes CDR1 SGHVS and CDR2 FNYEAQ. The ends lost 1 base at V and 4 bases at J; junction bases unmatched: 7. CDR3 region: CASSLGQGQAYEQYI. The CDR3 nucleotides read TGTGCCAGCAGCTTAGGACAAGGACAGGCATACGAGCAGTACATC.

This clonotype was seen a handful of times. V usage is TRBV20-1 and J usage is TRBJ2-7; D is possibly TRBD1 (6 bases). The germline CDR1 and CDR2 sequences are DFQATT and SNEGSKA (reference sequence). The germline V and J ends were trimmed by 5 bases and 0 bases, with 14 bases remaining between them. The length of the CDR3 is 14 residues. The CDR3 DNA reads TGCAGTGCTTTAGGACAGCTAAGCTCCTACGAGCAGTACTTC. This gives the protein CSALGQLSSYEQYF.

This clonotype was observed many times. The rearrangement joins TRBV20-1 to TRBJ2-3, with D unclear. V lost 0 bases to trimming and J lost 12 bases, with 25 bases between them. CDR1 and CDR2 (germline): DFQATT, SNEGSKA (reference sequence). This CDR3 has 16 amino acids. In DNA, the CDR3 is TGCAGTGCTAGAGATCTCGTTGCAGGTTTGGCCGTGGCCCAGTATTTT. It is translated as CSARDLVAGLAVAQYF.

On this clonotype: The CDR3 carries no conserved terminal phenylalanine or tryptophan, so it likely arises from a read error. The chain links TRBV7-9 to TRBJ2-7, with D hard to call. V dropped 1 base and J dropped 4 bases, with 17 bases sitting between them. There are 16 residues in the CDR3. The germline gives CDR1 SEHNR, CDR2 FQNEAQ (reference sequence). CDR3 loop: CASSLEGLDPGYEQYS. The CDR3 DNA is TGTGCCAGCAGCTTAGAAGGGCTAGACCCCGGGTACGAGCAGTACTCC.

J is TRBJ2-3 and V is TRBV25-1; 13 bases line up with TRBD2. Germline trimming cut 3 bases from V and 0 bases from J; bases unmatched to any gene: 6. This CDR3 has 18 residues. Germline V CDR1 and CDR2: MGHDK, SYGVNS. Here the CDR3 reads CASSDLTSGRSSTDTQYF. The CDR3 bases are TGTGCCAGCAGTGACCTGACTAGCGGGAGGTCTAGCACAGATACGCAGTATTTT.

This clonotype was counted many times. This rearrangement joins TRBV12-3 or TRBV12-4 to TRBJ2-3; unclear D gene. This CDR3 spans 12 amino acids. Between the trimmed V and J ends, which lost 4 bases and 9 bases, there was a span of 11 bases. The CDR3 DNA reads TGTGCCAGCAGTTCACACAGCGAGACGCAGTATTTT. Encoded protein: CASSSHSETQYF.

The chain links TRBV28 to TRBJ2-5; D not certain. Trimming took 3 bases from V and 1 from J, leaving 9 bases between them. The germline CDR1 and CDR2 sequences are MDHEN and SYDVKM. The CDR3 extends over 14 amino acids. CDR3 amino acids: CASSFRQSQETQYF. The DNA for the CDR3 is TGTGCCAGCAGTTTTCGCCAGTCCCAAGAGACCCAGTACTTC. Using reference TRBV28 and TRBJ2-5 for the parts outside the CDR3, the full variable domain is DVKVTQSSRYLVKRTGEKVFLECVQDMDHENMFWYRQDPGLGLRLIYFSYDVKMKEKGDIPEGYSVSREKKERFSLILESASTNQTSMYLCASSFRQSQETQYFGPGTRLLVL.

This clonotype has at least ten counts. The J gene is TRBJ2-7, the V gene TRBV28, with D perhaps given as TRBD1 or TRBD2 (6 bases each). CDR1 and CDR2 (germline): MDHEN, SYDVKM. CDR3 length equals 14 residues. The V and J ends lost 4 bases and 11 bases respectively, with 21 bases between them. The CDR3 DNA is TGTGCCAGCAGTTCCGGCCTTGCAGGGGAGGTTAAGTACTTC. Translation gives CASSSGLAGEVKYF. Together with reference TRBV28 and TRBJ2-7, the CDR3 gives the full variable domain: DVKVTQSSRYLVKRTGEKVFLECVQDMDHENMFWYRQDPGLGLRLIYFSYDVKMKEKGDIPEGYSVSREKKERFSLILESASTNQTSMYLCASSSGLAGEVKYFGPGTRLTVT.

The V call is TRBV27, the J call TRBJ2-7, with 7 bases fitting TRBD1. The CDR3 is 17 residues long. The trim removed 2 bases at V and 0 bases at J, leaving 10 bases unmatched. CDR1 and CDR2 from the germline V gene are MNHEY and SMNVEV (reference sequence). In DNA, the CDR3 is TGTGCCAGCAGTTTAATGGGCAGGGGGTCAAGCTCCTACGAGCAGTACTTC. Translating it yields CASSLMGRGSSSYEQYF.

The chain recombines TRBV20-1 with TRBJ2-7, with D unresolved. This CDR3 is built from 12 residues. V lost 0 bases to trimming and J lost 3 bases, with 6 bases between them. CDR1 DFQATT and CDR2 SNEGSKA come from the germline V gene (reference sequence). CDR3 nucleotide sequence: TGCAGTGCTAGAGACAGTTACTACGAGCAGTACTTC. It encodes CSARDSYYEQYF.

V usage is TRBV28 and J usage is TRBJ1-2; perhaps TRBD1 as D (5 bases). The germline CDR1 and CDR2 sequences are MDHEN and SYDVKM. The CDR3 is 13 amino acids. Trimming cost V 5 bases and J 1 base, with 8 bases left between them. The CDR3 nucleotides are TGTGCCAGCAGTCAGGGCCGTAACTATGGCTACACCTTC. Residues: CASSQGRNYGYTF.

The sample holds one count of this clonotype. Because it lacks the conserved phenylalanine or tryptophan at the end, this CDR3 is likely a read error. It is unclear where the CDR3 begins or ends on the DNA, so no DNA is shown, and the CDR3 is as TCRdb lists it. The chain has TRBV7-9 and TRBJ2-2. The CDR3 adds up to 13 amino acids, both ends counted. CDR1 is SEHNR, CDR2 FQNEAQ, per germline (reference sequence). This CDR3 reads CASGSADTVELLV.

The rearrangement uses TRBV9 and TRBJ2-2; no clear D gene. Germline V gene lookup returns CDR1 SGDLS and CDR2 YYNGEE. The CDR3 loop spans 14 amino acids. V was trimmed by 3 bases and J by 6 bases, leaving 12 bases between them. The DNA of the CDR3 is TGTGCCAGCAGCGCAGAGGAATCCCCCGGGGAGCTGTTTTTT. Translation: CASSAEESPGELFF. The variable domain in full, completed from reference TRBV9 and TRBJ2-2, reads DSGVTQTPKHLITATGQRVTLRCSPRSGDLSVYWYQQSLDQGLQFLIQYYNGEERAKGNILERFSAQQFPDLHSELNLSSLELGDSALYFCASSAEESPGELFFGEGSRLTVL.

The rearrangement uses TRBV29-1 and TRBJ2-3; 11 bases fit TRBD2. The V and J ends lost 7 bases and 3 bases, in that order; junction bases with no gene match: 6. The germline V gene encodes CDR1 SQVTM and CDR2 ANQGSEA. The CDR3 contains 14 residues. The CDR3 DNA sequence: TGCAGCGACCCGGCTAGCGGGAGGACAGATACGCAGTATTTT. Translation: CSDPASGRTDTQYF.